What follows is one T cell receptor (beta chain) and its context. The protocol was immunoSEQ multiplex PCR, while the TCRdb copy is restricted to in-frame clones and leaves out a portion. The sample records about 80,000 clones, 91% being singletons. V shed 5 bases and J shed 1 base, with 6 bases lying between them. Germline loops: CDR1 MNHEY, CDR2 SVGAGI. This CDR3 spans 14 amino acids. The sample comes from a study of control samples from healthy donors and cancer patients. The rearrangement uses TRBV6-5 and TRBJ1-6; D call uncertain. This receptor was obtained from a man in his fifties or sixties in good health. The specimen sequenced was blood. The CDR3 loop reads CASSLQSYNSPLHF. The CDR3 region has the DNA TGTGCCAGCAGTCTCCAATCCTATAATTCACCCCTCCACTTT.